These 22 T cell receptor beta chains were sequenced from one sample in a study of CD8 T cells in ankylosing spondylitis. Study findings and constraints: A TCR beta motif of 7 or 8 highly homologous variants appeared characteristic of ankylosing spondylitis blood.

These receptors' antigens are unknown. From the 5' RACE reads, TCRdb called clonotypes with MiXCR, one entry per CDR3 protein. The sample yields around 390,000 distinct CDR3 sequences, 20% to 25% seen once. Sequencing was performed on blood, either unsorted or a sorted T cell fraction (not recorded which). These receptor sequences come from a male donor with ankylosing spondylitis.

A few counts support this clonotype. The chain has TRBV5-1 and TRBJ2-1; perhaps TRBD2 as D (6 bases). Trimming left V 0 bases short and J 7 bases short, with 14 bases between. The CDR3 has 15 residues. Germline loops: CDR1 SGHRS, CDR2 YFSETQ. CDR3 residues: CASSLVVGSGNEQFF. The CDR3 DNA reads as TGCGCCAGCAGCTTGGTGGTCGGGAGTGGGAATGAGCAGTTCTTC.

The chain combines TRBV18 with TRBJ2-1; 8 bases fit TRBD2. Trimming at V came to 8 bases and at J to 9 bases, leaving 3 bases not matched to a gene. From germline, CDR1 is KGHSH and CDR2 LQKENI. The CDR3 contains 11 residues. The CDR3 reads CASLREGEQFF. In DNA form, the CDR3 reads TGTGCCAGCCTCCGGGAGGGTGAGCAGTTCTTC.

This clonotype was counted only a few times. The V and J genes are TRBV11-3 and TRBJ2-7; D is undetermined. Trimming left V 2 bases short and J 4 bases short, with 9 bases between. CDR1 and CDR2 from the germline V gene are SGHNT and YENEEA. The CDR3 consists of 13 residues. The CDR3: CASSLSQLYEQYF. CDR3 bases: TGTGCCAGCAGCTTATCCCAGCTATACGAGCAGTACTTC.

The chain carries TRBV30 and TRBJ2-1; 13 positions agree with TRBD2. V was clipped by 4 bases and J by 6 bases; unmatched bases: 6. The CDR3 spans 15 residues. Germline loops: CDR1 GTSNPN, CDR2 SVGIG (reference sequence). The CDR3 sequence: CAWNKLAGGSNEQFF. CDR3 sequence (DNA): TGTGCCTGGAACAAACTAGCGGGAGGGTCCAATGAGCAGTTCTTC.

This clonotype was seen a handful of times. V is TRBV6-2 or TRBV6-3 and J is TRBJ2-4, with D hard to call. This CDR3 has 17 amino acids. V was shortened by 0 bases and J by 0 bases, with 12 bases between the two germline ends. CDR1 is MNHEY, CDR2 SVGEGT, per germline. The CDR3 here is CASSYSGQVRAKNIQYF. Written as DNA, the CDR3 is TGTGCCAGCAGTTACTCTGGGCAGGTGCGAGCCAAAAACATTCAGTACTTC.

The chain recombines TRBV6-4 with TRBJ2-2; D not resolved. CDR1 MRHNA and CDR2 SNTAGT come from the germline V gene. The CDR3 has 14 amino acids. Trimming stripped 3 bases from V and 1 base from J, with 6 bases between. CDR3 sequence: CASSEELNTGELFF. For the CDR3, the DNA is TGTGCCAGCAGTGAGGAACTGAACACCGGGGAGCTGTTTTTT.

The sample holds a few counts of this clonotype. The chain employs TRBV4-2 and TRBJ1-4, with D possibly being TRBD1 (6 bases). Trimming cost V 0 bases and J 7 bases, with 15 bases left between them. Germline V gene lookup returns CDR1 LGHNA and CDR2 YNFKEQ. This CDR3 spans 16 amino acids. Here the CDR3 reads CASSQDRRGPSEKLFF. The CDR3 DNA reads TGTGCCAGCAGCCAAGATCGCCGGGGGCCAAGTGAAAAACTGTTTTTT.

The genes are TRBV20-1 and TRBJ1-2, with D possibly TRBD1 on 6 matching bases. The CDR3 is 15 residues long. CDR1 and CDR2 (germline): DFQATT, SNEGSKA (reference sequence). V was pared by 0 bases and J by 4 bases, with 15 bases between. The CDR3 bases are TGCAGTGCTAGAGATCGGGGGCTGGCGAGCTATGGCTACACCTTC. Its translation is CSARDRGLASYGYTF.

This clonotype was detected many times. The V and J genes are TRBV5-5 and TRBJ1-2, with a tentative D call TRBD1 (6 bases). Germline V gene data show CDR1 as SGHKS and CDR2 as YYEKEE (reference sequence). The CDR3 loop spans 14 amino acids. V was trimmed by 3 bases and J by 4 bases, leaving 13 bases between them. In nucleotides, the CDR3 is TGTGCCAGCAGCTCGGGGGGGCGCCTCTATGGCTACACCTTC. It translates to CASSSGGRLYGYTF. The variable domain in full, with the rest retrieved from reference TRBV5-5 and TRBJ1-2, is DAGVTQSPTHLIKTRGQQVTLRCSPISGHKSVSWYQQVLGQGPQFIFQYYEKEERGRGNFPDRFSARQFPNYSSELNVNALLLGDSALYLCASSSGGRLYGYTFGSGTRLTVV.

This sequence joins TRBV6-5 and TRBJ2-4; D remains unclear. Germline CDR1 and CDR2: MNHEY and SVGAGI. The CDR3 is 17 amino acids. V lost 2 bases and J 0 bases, leaving 14 bases between the germline ends. The CDR3 region has the DNA TGTGCCAGCAGTTACGCCCGTGAGAGACTAGCCAAAAACATTCAGTACTTC. Protein: CASSYARERLAKNIQYF.

The CDR3 bases are TGTGCCAGCAGCTCCGGGGGGAGGCCCTCCTACGAGCAGTACTTC. Protein: CASSSGGRPSYEQYF. V is TRBV7-9 and J is TRBJ2-7, with 7 positions matching TRBD2. Germline values: CDR1 SEHNR, CDR2 FQNEAQ (reference sequence). The V segment lost 4 bases and the J segment 0 bases; nucleotides outside the gene matches: 6. This CDR3 has 15 residues. The variable domain in full, with the rest retrieved from reference TRBV7-9 and TRBJ2-7, is DTGVSQNPRHKITKRGQNVTFRCDPISEHNRLYWYRQTLGQGPEFLTYFQNEAQLEKSRLLSDRFSAERPKGSFSTLEIQRTEQGDSAMYLCASSSGGRPSYEQYFGPGTRLTVT.

This clonotype appeared a few times. The V call is TRBV7-2, the J call TRBJ2-1; TRBD2 matches 13 bases. The CDR3 has 16 amino acids. V lost 5 bases and J lost 6; bases outside the gene matches: 7. Looked up from germline, CDR1 is SGHTA and CDR2 is FQGNSA. As DNA, the CDR3 is TGTGCCAGCAGCGGACGGACTAGCGGGAGAACCAATGAGCAGTTCTTC. The encoded protein is CASSGRTSGRTNEQFF.

V is TRBV24-1 and J is TRBJ2-1; a possible D gene is TRBD2 (5 bases). Germline V gene lookup returns CDR1 KGHDR and CDR2 SFDVKD. Trimming removed 4 bases at V and 8 bases at J, with 14 bases between. The CDR3 spans 14 residues. The DNA for the CDR3 is TGTGCCACCAGTGAAACTGGAGGCCCCCATGAGCAGTTCTTC. Its protein product is CATSETGGPHEQFF.

The chain recombines TRBV12-3 or TRBV12-4 with TRBJ2-2, with 8 bases aligning to TRBD2. The J segment lost 1 base and the V segment lost 5 bases, leaving 6 bases of the junction unmatched. This CDR3 region has 16 residues. The CDR3 protein is CASSRGGSLNTGELFF. Written as DNA, the CDR3 is TGTGCCAGCAGTCGGGGGGGTAGCCTGAACACCGGGGAGCTGTTTTTT.

The sample holds a few counts of this clonotype. The CDR3 region is CASRGPTGEAFF. DNA for the CDR3: TGTGCCAGCAGGGGACCGACAGGTGAAGCTTTCTTT. The chain couples TRBV6-4 to TRBJ1-1; D may be TRBD1 (6 bases). The CDR3 runs 12 residues. From germline, CDR1 is MRHNA and CDR2 SNTAGT. The V gene lost 6 bases and the J gene lost 7 bases, with 12 bases spanning the gap.

This chain uses TRBV3-1 with TRBJ1-1; D ambiguous. Deletions cut 3 bases from V and 3 bases from J, with 8 bases between. The CDR3 is made up of 13 amino acids. Germline-derived CDR1 and CDR2 are LGHDT and YNNKEL (reference sequence). The CDR3: CASSQATDTEAFF. The CDR3 DNA reads TGTGCCAGCAGCCAGGCTACGGACACTGAAGCTTTCTTT.

This clonotype has a handful of counts. This chain links TRBV5-1 with TRBJ2-3; D remains unclear. The V gene lost 5 bases and the J gene lost 0 bases, with 10 bases spanning the gap. This CDR3 comprises 14 residues. Germline V gives CDR1 SGHRS, CDR2 YFSETQ. CDR3 amino acids: CASRTFTSTDTQYF. CDR3 DNA sequence: TGCGCCAGCAGGACATTTACTAGCACAGATACGCAGTATTTT.

The chain has TRBV5-1 and TRBJ2-1, with a weak D call TRBD1 (6 bases). Germline V gene data show CDR1 as SGHRS and CDR2 as YFSETQ. This CDR3 has 16 residues. With 3 bases removed from V and 9 bases from J, the gap between germline ends came to 22 bases. Here the CDR3 reads CASSYNKQGKSGEQFF. The CDR3, as DNA: TGCGCCAGCAGCTATAATAAACAGGGAAAGTCGGGTGAGCAGTTCTTC.

This clonotype was found a few times. The chain recombines TRBV9 with TRBJ2-1, with 8 nucleotides matching TRBD2. This CDR3 has 14 amino acids. Losses at the gene ends were 7 bases for V and 5 bases for J; bases not matched to a gene: 8. Germline assignment: CDR1 SGDLS and CDR2 YYNGEE. The CDR3 coding sequence is TGTGCCAGCGCGAGCGGGAGCCGGAACAATGAGCAGTTCTTC. Translating gives CASASGSRNNEQFF.

This clonotype was counted between two and nine times. The gene calls are TRBV20-1 and TRBJ1-2; D call uncertain. Germline assignment: CDR1 DFQATT and CDR2 SNEGSKA (reference sequence). Trimming took off 3 bases at V and 8 bases at J, with 16 bases between the two ends. The CDR3 extends over 13 amino acids. The CDR3 loop is CSARSKRAGGYTF. DNA for the CDR3: TGCAGTGCTAGGAGCAAAAGGGCGGGGGGCTACACCTTC.

A few counts support this clonotype. The chain carries TRBV7-2 and TRBJ1-2, with 7 bases matching TRBD1. Germline lookup yields CDR1 SGHTA and CDR2 FQGNSA. The CDR3 is made up of 13 amino acids. V trimming: 10 bases; J trimming: 5 bases; junction bases outside the gene matches: 10. The DNA for the CDR3 is TGTGCCACTACACAGGGGCCTACGTATGGCTACACCTTC. Translating gives CATTQGPTYGYTF.

This clonotype was counted between two and nine times. This chain links TRBV5-1 with TRBJ2-5, with a possible D match to TRBD1 (5 bases). The CDR3 is 15 residues long. The germline V gene has CDR1 SGHRS and CDR2 YFSETQ. The ends were cut back, 1 base at V and 2 bases at J, with 12 bases in the middle. CDR3 amino acids: CASSLFQGPQETQYF. CDR3 DNA: TGCGCCAGCAGCTTGTTCCAGGGTCCTCAAGAGACCCAGTACTTC.